This T cell receptor (beta chain) originates from a study of shared clonotypes between healthy human individuals. The split of CD4+ cells yielded CD45RA+ naive and CD45RA-negative memory subsets. Germline CDR1 and CDR2: SGHRS and YFSETQ. V gave up 3 bases and J gave up 5 bases, with 11 bases separating them. The CDR3 has 13 amino acids. Sequenced by immunoSEQ multiplex PCR; TCRdb stores in-frame clones only, minus some. This sample has about 2 million clones; over 85% occur once, and the top ten carry 0.13%. The chain has TRBV5-1 and TRBJ1-2, with D possibly TRBD1 on 5 matching bases. The sequenced sample consisted of naive CD4+ T cells sorted from blood. The subset was: CD45RA+ positively selected. The sequence derives from a man between 18 and 35 years old in good health. CDR3 DNA: TGCGCCAGCAGCTACTATGACAGTTATGGCTACACCTTC. Translated: CASSYYDSYGYTF. Filled out from reference TRBV5-1 and TRBJ1-2, the complete variable domain reads KAGVTQTPRYLIKTRGQQVTLSCSPISGHRSVSWYQQTPGQGLQFLFEYFSETQRNKGNFPGRFSGRQFSNSRSEMNVSTLELGDSALYLCASSYYDSYGYTFGSGTRLTVV.